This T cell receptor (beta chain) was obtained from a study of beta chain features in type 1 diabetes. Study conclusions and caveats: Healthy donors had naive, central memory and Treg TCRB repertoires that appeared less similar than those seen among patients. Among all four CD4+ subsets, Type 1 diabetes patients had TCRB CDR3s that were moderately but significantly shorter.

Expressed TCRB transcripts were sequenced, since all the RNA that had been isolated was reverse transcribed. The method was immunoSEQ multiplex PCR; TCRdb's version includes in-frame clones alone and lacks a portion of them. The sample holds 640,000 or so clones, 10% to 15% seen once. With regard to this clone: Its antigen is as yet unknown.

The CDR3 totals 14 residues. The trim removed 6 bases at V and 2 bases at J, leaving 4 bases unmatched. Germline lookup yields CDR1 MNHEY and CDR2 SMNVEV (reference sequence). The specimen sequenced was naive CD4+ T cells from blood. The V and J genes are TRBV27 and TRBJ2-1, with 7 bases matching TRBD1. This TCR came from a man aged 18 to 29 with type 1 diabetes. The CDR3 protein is CASRTGVAYNEQFF. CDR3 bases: TGTGCCAGCAGAACAGGGGTCGCCTACAATGAGCAGTTCTTC.